The next 25 T cell receptor beta chains were all read from a single sample in a study of relationships among human T cell subsets. The T cell receptor alpha and beta CDR3 regions were amplified from mRNA by semiquantitative ARM-PCR. ARM-PCR used tagged nested gene-specific primers, then communal superprimers for exponential amplification. MiXCR was run by TCRdb on the multiplex PCR reads, yielding one entry per CDR3 protein. The sample records roughly 2,800 distinct CDR3 sequences, roughly 79% being singletons. Sequencing was done on a sample of total T cells sorted from blood. These receptors originate from a man between 35 and 55 years old in good health.

This chain connects TRBV7-8 to TRBJ2-7; D not resolved. The CDR3 has 13 residues. V was trimmed by 5 bases and J by 3 bases, leaving 11 bases between them. Germline V gives CDR1 SGHVS, CDR2 FQNEAQ. CDR3 DNA: TGTGCCAGCAGCGCCACTTATTTCTACGAGCAGTACTTC. Its translation: CASSATYFYEQYF.

The chain carries TRBV7-9 and TRBJ2-7, with 7 positions matching TRBD1. The CDR3 has 13 residues. Germline trimming cut 5 bases from V and 2 bases from J; bases unmatched to any gene: 3. Germline-derived CDR1 and CDR2 are SEHNR and FQNEAQ (reference sequence). In DNA, the CDR3 is TGTGCCAGCAGCCGGGACAGTCCCTACGAGCAGTACTTC. Its translation is CASSRDSPYEQYF.

This chain joins TRBV10-2 and TRBJ2-1, with D perhaps matching TRBD1 (6 bases). This CDR3 is built from 11 residues. V shed 8 bases and J shed 10 bases, with 12 bases lying between them. Germline loops: CDR1 WSHSY, CDR2 SAAADI. DNA of the CDR3: TGCGCCAGCTGTACCGGGACAGAGCAGTTCTTC. This sequence encodes CASCTGTEQFF.

This chain uses TRBV6-5 with TRBJ2-7, with a weak D call TRBD2 (6 bases). CDR1 is MNHEY and CDR2 is SVGAGI in the germline V gene. V was clipped by 8 bases and J by 3 bases, with 14 bases between them. The CDR3 covers 13 residues. CDR3 nucleotide sequence: TGTGCCAGCTCTCGGGACTCCCTCTACGAGCAGTACTTC. Residues: CASSRDSLYEQYF.

This chain uses TRBV11-2 with TRBJ2-5, with 9 bases identical to TRBD2. CDR1 is SGHAT and CDR2 is FQNNGV in the germline V gene. Trimming took 0 bases from V and 10 from J; bases not matched to a gene: 3. The CDR3 has 13 amino acids. CDR3 protein: CASSLEAGGLQYF. The DNA for the CDR3 is TGTGCCAGCAGCTTAGAGGCGGGAGGGCTCCAGTACTTC.

This clonotype was seen a single time. V gene TRBV4-1 combines with J gene TRBJ2-7; 11 bases are shared with TRBD2. V dropped 5 bases and J dropped 7; count of bases not matched to a gene: 16. Germline V CDR1 and CDR2: MGHRA, YSYEKL. The CDR3 consists of 17 residues. In DNA, the CDR3 is TGCGCCAGCAGCTTCGACCGACTAGCGGGGTCCCCGGGGGAGCAGTACTTC. It codes for CASSFDRLAGSPGEQYF.

This chain connects TRBV12-3 or TRBV12-4 to TRBJ2-1; D may be TRBD2 (6 bases). The CDR3 contains 13 residues. Trimming took 1 base from V and 8 from J, leaving 9 bases between them. The CDR3 reads CASSLELADEQFF. Here the CDR3 DNA reads TGTGCCAGCAGTTTAGAGTTAGCGGATGAGCAGTTCTTC.

This sequence joins TRBV2 and TRBJ2-1; no definite D call. The V end lost 5 bases, the J end lost 0 bases, and 11 bases lay between the germline ends. CDR1 and CDR2 from the germline V gene are SNHLY and FYNNEI. This CDR3 is built from 15 residues. The CDR3 protein is CASSSDTRSYNEQFF. DNA for the CDR3: TGTGCCAGCAGTTCCGACACCCGCTCCTACAATGAGCAGTTCTTC.

This clonotype was recorded only once. The chain recombines TRBV12-3 or TRBV12-4 with TRBJ1-1; D ambiguous. The CDR3 loop spans 12 amino acids. V gave up 3 bases and J gave up 6 bases, with 8 bases separating them. CDR3 nucleotide sequence: TGTGCCAGCAGTTTTGGAGGGTCTGAAGCTTTCTTT. Protein sequence: CASSFGGSEAFF.

V is TRBV11-2 and J is TRBJ2-3; the D gene is possibly TRBD1 (5 bases). Trimming cost V 1 base and J 10 bases, with 15 bases left between them. Germline assignment: CDR1 SGHAT and CDR2 FQNNGV. This CDR3 comprises 14 residues. The CDR3 nucleotides are TGTGCCAGCAGCTTAGGTTCGCGGACAAGGGCGCAGTATTTT. Residues: CASSLGSRTRAQYF.

V usage is TRBV19 and J usage is TRBJ1-4, with D unclear. Germline loops: CDR1 LNHDA, CDR2 SQIVND (reference sequence). The CDR3 totals 15 residues. V was pared by 6 bases and J by 6 bases, with 17 bases between. DNA of the CDR3: TGTGCCAGTAGGATGCCCGGAGGCCGGTATGAAAAACTGTTTTTT. It specifies CASRMPGGRYEKLFF. Using reference TRBV19 and TRBJ1-4 for the parts outside the CDR3, the full variable domain is DGGITQSPKYLFRKEGQNVTLSCEQNLNHDAMYWYRQDPGQGLRLIYYSQIVNDFQKGDIAEGYSVSREKKESFPLTVTSAQKNPTAFYLCASRMPGGRYEKLFFGSGTQLSVL.

The V and J genes are TRBV29-1 and TRBJ1-2; D remains unclear. The CDR3 loop spans 17 amino acids. Germline V gives CDR1 SQVTM, CDR2 ANQGSEA. The ends were cut back, 0 bases at V and 0 bases at J, with 17 bases in the middle. The CDR3 reads CSVEDREAMWANYGYTF. The CDR3 region has the DNA TGCAGCGTTGAAGATCGAGAGGCGATGTGGGCTAACTATGGCTACACCTTC.

The gene calls are TRBV7-9 and TRBJ1-1, with TRBD1 matching 9 bases. The V gene's germline CDR1 is SEHNR and CDR2 FQNEAQ (reference sequence). V shed 5 bases and J 5 bases; nucleotides not matched to a gene: 3. This CDR3 spans 13 amino acids. This chain's CDR3 is CASSPGTGTEAFF. Written as DNA, the CDR3 is TGTGCCAGCAGCCCCGGGACAGGGACTGAAGCTTTCTTT.

The chain is built from TRBV5-1 and TRBJ2-7, with 9 bases lining up with TRBD2. Germline V gene lookup returns CDR1 SGHRS and CDR2 YFSETQ. J was trimmed by 5 bases and V by 3 bases; bases with no gene match: 12. CDR3 length equals 16 residues. CDR3 nucleotide sequence: TGCGCCAGCAGCTCCTCCGCGAGGACTAGCGTTCACGAGCAGTACTTC. This codes for CASSSSARTSVHEQYF. The full variable domain, completed using reference TRBV5-1 and TRBJ2-7, is KAGVTQTPRYLIKTRGQQVTLSCSPISGHRSVSWYQQTPGQGLQFLFEYFSETQRNKGNFPGRFSGRQFSNSRSEMNVSTLELGDSALYLCASSSSARTSVHEQYFGPGTRLTVT.

This clonotype occurred a few times. The chain combines TRBV25-1 with TRBJ2-1, with 9 bases aligning to TRBD1. The CDR3 covers 15 residues. CDR1 is MGHDK, CDR2 SYGVNS, per germline. V shed 4 bases, J shed 8 bases, and the junction held 9 bases outside the gene matches. The CDR3 coding sequence is TGTGCCAGCAGTGCAGGGGACAGGGAGTGGGATGAGCAGTTCTTC. Encoded protein: CASSAGDREWDEQFF.

This sequence joins TRBV7-9 and TRBJ2-3, with a weak D call TRBD1 (5 bases). V gave up 4 bases and J gave up 4 bases, with 9 bases separating them. The CDR3 has 13 residues. The V gene's germline CDR1 is SEHNR and CDR2 FQNEAQ (reference sequence). CDR3 amino acids: CASSSKGPDTQYF. The CDR3 nucleotides read TGTGCCAGCAGCTCGAAGGGGCCAGATACGCAGTATTTT.

The V gene is TRBV27, the J gene TRBJ2-3; D is possibly TRBD1 or TRBD2 (5 bases each). Between the trimmed V and J ends, which lost 6 bases and 1 base, there was a span of 14 bases. CDR3 length: 15 amino acids. The germline gives CDR1 MNHEY, CDR2 SMNVEV (reference sequence). The CDR3 is CASRSGFGGTDTQYF. The CDR3 coding sequence is TGTGCCAGCAGATCAGGGTTCGGGGGCACAGATACGCAGTATTTT.

V usage is TRBV27 and J usage is TRBJ1-6; D remains ambiguous. The germline V gene has CDR1 MNHEY and CDR2 SMNVEV (reference sequence). Trimming cost V 3 bases and J 10 bases, with 16 bases left between them. This CDR3 comprises 15 residues. The CDR3 DNA follows: TGTGCCAGCAGTTTGAGTCCTGGTGGTTACTCACCCCTCCACTTT. Its translation is CASSLSPGGYSPLHF.

This chain uses TRBV11-2 with TRBJ2-3, with D maybe TRBD2 (6 bases). The CDR3 consists of 13 residues. Germline V gene lookup returns CDR1 SGHAT and CDR2 FQNNGV. V was shortened by 5 bases and J by 11 bases, with 17 bases between the two germline ends. CDR3 DNA: TGTGCCAGCAGCCCCCGGGGGTACTCGGAGCAGTATTTT. Amino acid sequence: CASSPRGYSEQYF. The full variable domain, with the rest looked up from reference TRBV11-2 and TRBJ2-3, is EAGVAQSPRYKIIEKRQSVAFWCNPISGHATLYWYQQILGQGPKLLIQFQNNGVVDDSQLPKDRFSAERLKGVDSTLKIQPAKLEDSAVYLCASSPRGYSEQYFGPGTRLTVL.

The gene calls are TRBV28 and TRBJ2-4; TRBD1 agrees at 7 bases. With V trimmed by 8 bases and J by 4 bases, 8 bases remained unmatched. The CDR3 has 14 residues. Germline V gene sequence: CDR1 MDHEN, CDR2 SYDVKM. The CDR3 protein is CASVSSTGKNIQYF. Here the CDR3 DNA reads TGTGCCAGCGTCAGCTCGACAGGGAAAAACATTCAGTACTTC.

The rearrangement joins TRBV29-1 to TRBJ2-1; possibly TRBD2 for D (6 bases). Trimming stripped 1 base from V and 4 bases from J, with 11 bases between. The germline V gene has CDR1 SQVTM and CDR2 ANQGSEA. The CDR3 has 14 residues. CDR3 coding DNA: TGCAGCGTTGAAGTCCGGGGGAGATACAATGAGCAGTTCTTC. It is translated as CSVEVRGRYNEQFF.

The chain employs TRBV12-3 or TRBV12-4 and TRBJ1-6, with D unclear. The CDR3 consists of 15 residues. Deletions cut 6 bases from V and 7 bases from J, with 16 bases between. The DNA of the CDR3 is TGTGCCAGCAGGGATTCCCCCTATGGGAATTCACCCCTCCACTTT. As protein: CASRDSPYGNSPLHF.

This clonotype came up once. This chain uses TRBV28 with TRBJ2-7; TRBD1 aligns across 11 bases. CDR1 MDHEN and CDR2 SYDVKM come from the germline V gene. The CDR3 is made up of 14 amino acids. Germline trimming cut 5 bases from V and 2 bases from J; bases unmatched to any gene: 2. CDR3 DNA: TGTGCCAGCAGTGGGACAGGGGGGCCCTACGAGCAGTACTTC. This gives the protein CASSGTGGPYEQYF.

The rearrangement joins TRBV5-1 to TRBJ1-1; no firm D call. The CDR3 is 13 amino acids. Trimming pared 5 bases from V and 0 bases from J, leaving 8 bases between. Germline assignment: CDR1 SGHRS and CDR2 YFSETQ. CDR3 sequence reads: CASSPTLNTEAFF. The CDR3 DNA reads as TGCGCCAGCAGTCCGACATTGAACACTGAAGCTTTCTTT.

The V and J genes are TRBV19 and TRBJ2-1; 9 bases agree with TRBD2. The CDR3 runs to 15 residues. Losses at the gene ends were 3 bases for V and 3 bases for J; bases not matched to a gene: 3. Per germline, CDR1 LNHDA and CDR2 SQIVND (reference sequence). The chain's CDR3 is CASSMASGDYNEQFF. The CDR3 coding sequence is TGTGCCAGTAGTATGGCTAGCGGGGACTACAATGAGCAGTTCTTC.